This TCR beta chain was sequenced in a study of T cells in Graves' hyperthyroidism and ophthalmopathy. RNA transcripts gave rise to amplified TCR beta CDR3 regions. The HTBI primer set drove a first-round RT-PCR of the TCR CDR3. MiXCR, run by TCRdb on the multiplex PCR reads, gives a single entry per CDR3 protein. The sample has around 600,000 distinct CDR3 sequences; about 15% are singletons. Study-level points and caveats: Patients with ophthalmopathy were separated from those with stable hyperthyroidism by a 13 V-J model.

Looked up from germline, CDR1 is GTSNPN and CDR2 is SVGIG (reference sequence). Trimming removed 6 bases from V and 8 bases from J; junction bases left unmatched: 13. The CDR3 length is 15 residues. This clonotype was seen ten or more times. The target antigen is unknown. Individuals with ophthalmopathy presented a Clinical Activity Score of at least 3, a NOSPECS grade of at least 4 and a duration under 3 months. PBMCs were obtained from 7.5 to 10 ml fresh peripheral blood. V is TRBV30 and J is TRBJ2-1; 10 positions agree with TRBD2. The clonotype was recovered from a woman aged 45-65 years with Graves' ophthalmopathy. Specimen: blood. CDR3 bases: TGTGCCTGCAATCCCGCTAGCGGGAGCCTCGATGAGCAGTTCTTC. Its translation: CACNPASGSLDEQFF. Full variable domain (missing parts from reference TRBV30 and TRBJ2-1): SQTIHQWPATLVQPVGSPLSLECTVEGTSNPNLYWYRQAAGRGLQLLFYSVGIGQISSEVPQNLSASRPQDRQFILSSKKLLLSDSGFYLCACNPASGSLDEQFFGPGTRLTVL.